Each of the 23 T cell receptor beta chains below was sequenced from the same sample in a study of shared clonotypes between healthy human individuals. The assay was immunoSEQ multiplex PCR, and TCRdb's table has in-frame clones only and misses some. The data hold millions of clones, with approximately 90% observed a single time. Input material: naive CD4+ T cells sorted from blood. Regarding subset: CD45RA+ positively selected. Every receptor here comes from a man between 18 and 35 years old in good health.

The chain is built from TRBV5-4 and TRBJ2-1; possible D gene TRBD2, 6 bases. V gave up 4 bases and J gave up 4 bases, with 18 bases separating them. Germline V gene sequence: CDR1 SGHNT, CDR2 YYREEE (reference sequence). The CDR3 is made up of 16 amino acids. The DNA for the CDR3 is TGTGCCAGCAGCCGACCTGGGGCCGGGGGTTACAATGAGCAGTTCTTC. Protein sequence: CASSRPGAGGYNEQFF.

J is TRBJ1-1 and V is TRBV5-6, with 8 bases aligning to TRBD1. Looked up from germline, CDR1 is SGHDT and CDR2 is YYEEEE. V gave up 5 bases and J gave up 5 bases; unmatched junction bases: 8. This CDR3 is built from 14 residues. CDR3 in amino acids: CASSSTGDRTEAFF. As DNA, the CDR3 is TGTGCCAGCAGTTCGACAGGGGATAGAACTGAAGCTTTCTTT.

Turning to this clone: The sample holds other DNA sequences that translate to the same CDR3. The chain uses TRBV5-1 and TRBJ2-5, with D unresolved. Per germline, CDR1 SGHRS and CDR2 YFSETQ. Trimming took 4 bases from V and 5 from J, leaving 9 bases between them. The CDR3 has 12 amino acids. The chain's CDR3 is CASSPGLETQYF. The CDR3 DNA reads as TGCGCCAGCAGCCCTGGGTTGGAGACCCAGTACTTC.

This chain connects TRBV6-5 to TRBJ2-7; 10 bases map to TRBD2. The CDR3 has 14 amino acids. Germline V gene lookup returns CDR1 MNHEY and CDR2 SVGAGI. Germline trimming cut 5 bases from V and 3 bases from J; bases unmatched to any gene: 4. The CDR3 spells CASSKGLANYEQYF. The CDR3 DNA sequence: TGTGCCAGCAGTAAGGGACTAGCGAACTACGAGCAGTACTTC.

This chain links TRBV30 with TRBJ1-6; the D is unclear. The V gene lost 2 bases and the J gene lost 3 bases, with 11 bases spanning the gap. This CDR3 comprises 15 residues. Germline CDR1 and CDR2: GTSNPN and SVGIG (reference sequence). This chain's CDR3 is CAWSLGGGYNSPLHF. DNA of the CDR3: TGTGCCTGGAGTCTCGGCGGCGGCTATAATTCACCCCTCCACTTT.

The V and J genes are TRBV2 and TRBJ2-7; the D call may be TRBD1 or TRBD2 (5 bases each). Germline CDR1 SNHLY, CDR2 FYNNEI. V dropped 7 bases and J dropped 0 bases, with 10 bases sitting between them. The CDR3 is made up of 13 amino acids. CDR3 in amino acids: CASTWDRSYEQYF. CDR3 nucleotide sequence: TGTGCCAGCACCTGGGACCGCTCCTACGAGCAGTACTTC.

The chain combines TRBV30 with TRBJ1-1, with 7 nucleotides matching TRBD1. The junction had 3 bases not matched to a gene; V was cut back by 4 bases and J by 1 base. The CDR3 totals 13 residues. Germline V CDR1 and CDR2: GTSNPN, SVGIG (reference sequence). CDR3 in amino acids: CAWTAGGNTEAFF. CDR3 nucleotides: TGTGCCTGGACCGCAGGGGGGAACACTGAAGCTTTCTTT.

The genes are TRBV6-1 and TRBJ2-7; D might be TRBD2 (5 bases). The CDR3 runs 14 residues. V lost 0 bases and J 6 bases, leaving 12 bases between the germline ends. Germline assignment: CDR1 MNHNS and CDR2 SASEGT. CDR3 nucleotide sequence: TGTGCCAGCAGTGAAGCATCGGGGTTTGGCGAGCAGTACTTC. This gives the protein CASSEASGFGEQYF.

J is TRBJ1-1 and V is TRBV6-4; D might be TRBD1 (5 bases). Germline CDR1 is MRHNA and CDR2 is SNTAGT. V gave up 4 bases and J gave up 1 base, with 7 bases separating them. The CDR3 loop spans 13 amino acids. CDR3 amino acids: CASSVGPNTEAFF. The CDR3 DNA is TGTGCCAGCAGTGTGGGGCCGAACACTGAAGCTTTCTTT.

The chain couples TRBV28 to TRBJ2-7; 8 bases match TRBD1. The CDR3 has 17 residues. CDR1 is MDHEN and CDR2 is SYDVKM in the germline V gene. V lost 2 bases and J lost 2; bases outside the gene matches: 11. CDR3 nucleotide sequence: TGTGCCAGCAGTTTAGACAGGGGCCGTTTTATTCCCTACGAGCAGTACTTC. This codes for CASSLDRGRFIPYEQYF.

This clone was recorded only once. Here the CDR3 reads CASSSGGAGQPQHF. CDR3 in DNA: TGTGCCAGCTCCTCGGGGGGGGCGGGACAGCCCCAGCATTTT. This rearrangement joins TRBV9 to TRBJ1-5; perhaps TRBD1 as D (6 bases). The CDR3 covers 14 residues. Germline CDR1 reads SGDLS; CDR2 reads YYNGEE. The V and J ends lost 7 bases and 7 bases respectively, with 18 bases between them.

CDR3 loop: CASSGVIEAFF. CDR3 DNA: TGCGCCAGCAGTGGCGTGATTGAAGCTTTCTTT. V is TRBV23-1 and J is TRBJ1-1; no firm D call. TRBV23-1 is given ORF status, its function remaining uncertain. The CDR3 consists of 11 residues. Deletions cut 5 bases from V and 7 bases from J, with 8 bases between.

Written as DNA, the CDR3 is TGTGCCAGCAGGCCTACAGGGGTCAATCAGCCCCAGCATTTT. Protein sequence: CASRPTGVNQPQHF. The chain employs TRBV2 and TRBJ1-5; 7 bases are shared with TRBD1. Germline assignment: CDR1 SNHLY and CDR2 FYNNEI. V was clipped by 6 bases and J by 3 bases; unmatched bases: 5. The CDR3 contains 14 residues.

About this clone: A far larger clone is a single base away, which makes a read error likely. The same CDR3 is also encoded by other DNA sequences in this sample. The chain uses TRBV20-1 and TRBJ2-5; no firm D call. The ends were cut back, 6 bases at V and 2 bases at J, with 4 bases in the middle. Germline CDR1 and CDR2: DFQATT and SNEGSKA (reference sequence). This CDR3 has 10 residues. The CDR3 here is CSARQETQYF. CDR3 DNA: TGCAGTGCCCGACAAGAGACCCAGTACTTC.

The chain is built from TRBV15 and TRBJ2-3; D is undetermined. Germline values: CDR1 LNHNV, CDR2 YYDKDF (reference sequence). Between the trimmed V and J ends, which lost 2 bases and 5 bases, there was a span of 8 bases. The CDR3 length is 13 residues. The DNA for the CDR3 is TGTGCCACCAGCAGACTAGGTAGAGATACGCAGTATTTT. Translation gives CATSRLGRDTQYF.

The J gene is TRBJ2-5, the V gene TRBV30; 7 bases are a match to TRBD2. V was clipped by 3 bases and J by 3 bases; unmatched bases: 4. Germline assignment: CDR1 GTSNPN and CDR2 SVGIG (reference sequence). The CDR3 loop spans 13 amino acids. CDR3 residues: CAWRRELKETQYF. CDR3 DNA sequence: TGTGCCTGGAGGCGGGAGTTGAAAGAGACCCAGTACTTC.

V gene TRBV4-3 combines with J gene TRBJ2-5; 15 bases are shared with TRBD2. Germline CDR1 reads LGHNA; CDR2 reads YSLEER. The CDR3 runs to 16 residues. V lost 4 bases, J lost 4 bases, and 4 bases stayed unmatched. This CDR3 reads CASSPTGLAGGETQYF. CDR3 DNA sequence: TGCGCCAGCAGCCCCACGGGACTAGCGGGAGGAGAGACCCAGTACTTC.

The table lists this clone with a count of one. The chain couples TRBV13 to TRBJ2-7; D perhaps matches TRBD2 (5 bases). CDR1 PRHDT and CDR2 FYEKMQ come from the germline V gene (reference sequence). V lost 3 bases, J lost 6 bases, and 18 bases lay in between. The CDR3 spans 15 residues. CDR3 loop: CASSFIDNPGGEQYF. The CDR3 coding sequence is TGTGCCAGCAGCTTCATCGACAACCCTGGAGGCGAGCAGTACTTC.

V is TRBV25-1 and J is TRBJ1-1; D is unresolved. The CDR3 is 15 residues long. Germline-derived CDR1 and CDR2 are MGHDK and SYGVNS. V was shortened by 3 bases and J by 4 bases, with 15 bases between the two germline ends. This CDR3 is CASSETFISGTEAFF. The DNA for the CDR3 is TGTGCCAGCAGTGAGACATTTATTAGCGGCACTGAAGCTTTCTTT.

The chain employs TRBV4-3 and TRBJ2-7, with D possibly matching TRBD1 (5 bases). The CDR3 consists of 18 residues. Trimming left V 0 bases short and J 6 bases short, with 24 bases between. Germline CDR1 LGHNA, CDR2 YSLEER. The CDR3 spells CASSQDRDWKFQGIEQYF. The CDR3 DNA follows: TGCGCCAGCAGCCAAGATCGTGACTGGAAATTTCAGGGAATCGAGCAGTACTTC.

The CDR3, as DNA: TGTGCCAGCAGTACGCTCGGGGGGGGCTACGAGCAGTACTTC. Protein: CASSTLGGGYEQYF. The chain links TRBV6-5 to TRBJ2-7; 8 nucleotides match TRBD2. Germline CDR1 MNHEY, CDR2 SVGAGI. The CDR3 is 14 amino acids. V lost 5 bases, J lost 3 bases, and 6 bases stayed unmatched.

This clone was counted between two and nine times. This sequence joins TRBV7-2 and TRBJ2-1; no firm D call. V was clipped by 2 bases and J by 7 bases, with 15 bases between them. This CDR3 has 15 residues. Germline CDR1 SGHTA, CDR2 FQGNSA. In nucleotides, the CDR3 is TGTGCCAGCAGCTTAAACTGGGCCCCGGGTAATGAGCAGTTCTTC. Translation: CASSLNWAPGNEQFF.

The V and J genes are TRBV6-6 and TRBJ1-3; D remains ambiguous. From germline, CDR1 is MNHNY and CDR2 SVGAGI (reference sequence). Trimming left V 7 bases short and J 0 bases short, with 10 bases between. The CDR3 consists of 14 residues. The CDR3 sequence is CASTPTVSGNTIYF. The CDR3 nucleotides read TGTGCCAGCACTCCTACTGTCTCTGGAAACACCATATATTTT.